The 24 T cell receptor beta chains below were found in one sample sequenced in a study of cytomegalovirus exposure and HLA in healthy donors. Vbeta (60) and Jbeta (13) primers were used in the PCR. Method: immunoSEQ multiplex PCR; TCRdb's copy keeps in-frame clones and lacks some. This sample has over 150,000 clones, with around 73% found just once. The sequencing input was PBMCs. The receptors here all came from a woman in her late teens or twenties in good health and CMV-seropositive.

The chain joins TRBV13 to TRBJ2-7, with 8 bases fitting TRBD2. J was trimmed by 5 bases and V by 5 bases; bases with no gene match: 8. The CDR3 spans 14 residues. Germline V gene lookup returns CDR1 PRHDT and CDR2 FYEKMQ (reference sequence). The CDR3 reads CASSRRGAPHEQYF. CDR3 coding DNA: TGTGCCAGCAGCAGGCGGGGGGCCCCCCACGAGCAGTACTTC.

The count of this clone is one. This chain links TRBV6-5 with TRBJ2-1; D not certain. The CDR3 runs 12 residues. V dropped 6 bases and J dropped 10 bases, with 13 bases sitting between them. CDR1 is MNHEY and CDR2 is SVGAGI in the germline V gene. In DNA, the CDR3 is TGTGCCAGCAGCACCCTCGGTTGGGAGCAGTTCTTC. Residues: CASSTLGWEQFF.

With respect to this clone: The junction does not match germline at one end; this may be a read error. The rearrangement uses TRBV7-9 and TRBJ1-6, with D perhaps TRBD1 (6 bases). In germline, CDR1 is SEHNR, CDR2 FQNEAQ (reference sequence). The CDR3 covers 16 residues. For the CDR3, the DNA is TGTTCCAGCAGCTTAAAGCTACAGGGCGGCAATTCCCCCCTCCACTTT. Its protein product is CSSSLKLQGGNSPLHF.

The CDR3 reads CASSPRGVRLYGYTF. In DNA, the CDR3 is TGTGCCAGCAGTCCCAGGGGAGTGAGACTCTATGGCTACACCTTC. The rearrangement links TRBV27 to TRBJ1-2, with D maybe TRBD1 (6 bases). The CDR3 covers 15 residues. Germline CDR1 and CDR2: MNHEY and SMNVEV (reference sequence). V was cut by 5 bases and J by 4 bases, with 17 bases left in between.

This CDR3 is CASSLQGSYEQYF. CDR3 sequence (DNA): TGCGCCAGCAGCTTGCAGGGGAGCTACGAGCAGTACTTC. The J gene is TRBJ2-7, the V gene TRBV5-1; the D gene is possibly TRBD1 (6 bases). V lost 1 base, J lost 3 bases, and 8 bases lay in between. The CDR3 is 13 amino acids. Germline assignment: CDR1 SGHRS and CDR2 YFSETQ. Based on the CDR3 plus reference TRBV5-1 and TRBJ2-7, the full variable domain is KAGVTQTPRYLIKTRGQQVTLSCSPISGHRSVSWYQQTPGQGLQFLFEYFSETQRNKGNFPGRFSGRQFSNSRSEMNVSTLELGDSALYLCASSLQGSYEQYFGPGTRLTVT.

V usage is TRBV29-1 and J usage is TRBJ1-1; the D is unclear. CDR1 is SQVTM and CDR2 is ANQGSEA in the germline V gene. There are 16 residues in the CDR3. V was clipped by 1 base and J by 1 base, with 16 bases between them. The CDR3, as DNA: TGCAGCGTTGAAGGGAAGGGATTCAGCGGGAACACTGAAGCTTTCTTT. Its protein product is CSVEGKGFSGNTEAFF.

V and J are TRBV2 and TRBJ2-2; tentatively, D is TRBD1 (6 bases). Germline assignment: CDR1 SNHLY and CDR2 FYNNEI. Trimming took off 6 bases at V and 1 base at J, with 12 bases between the two ends. The CDR3 consists of 15 residues. CDR3 nucleotide sequence: TGTGCCAGCAGAGAGGACAGCAGGAACACCGGGGAGCTGTTTTTT. This sequence encodes CASREDSRNTGELFF.

This clone was recorded once. This sequence joins TRBV7-8 and TRBJ1-1; 7 nucleotides line up with TRBD1. The ends lost 3 bases at V and 1 base at J; junction bases unmatched: 11. The CDR3 consists of 17 residues. Germline CDR1 reads SGHVS; CDR2 reads FQNEAQ. The CDR3 bases are TGTGCCAGCAGCTTCCAGGCAGGGGGTACGGGGAACACTGAAGCTTTCTTT. Protein sequence: CASSFQAGGTGNTEAFF.

The CDR3 nucleotides read TGTGCTAGTGAGCGGGGCGACAGTTACCAAGAGACCCAGTACTTC. Translating gives CASERGDSYQETQYF. This chain uses TRBV12-5 with TRBJ2-5; 7 bases match TRBD2. CDR1 is LGHNT and CDR2 is FRNRAP in the germline V gene. This CDR3 has 15 amino acids. Trimming took 7 bases from V and 0 from J; bases not matched to a gene: 8. Based on the CDR3 plus reference TRBV12-5 and TRBJ2-5, the full variable domain is DARVTQTPRHKVTEMGQEVTMRCQPILGHNTVFWYRQTMMQGLELLAYFRNRAPLDDSGMPKDRFSAEMPDATLATLKIQPSEPRDSAVYFCASERGDSYQETQYFGPGTRLLVL.

This clone appeared a few times. The chain couples TRBV9 to TRBJ1-1; a possible D gene is TRBD1 (5 bases). This CDR3 has 18 amino acids. V lost 0 bases and J 1 base, leaving 19 bases between the germline ends. Germline assignment: CDR1 SGDLS and CDR2 YYNGEE. The CDR3 DNA is TGTGCCAGCAGCGTAGGGTTTTTGACTGAAAGGGGGAACACTGAAGCTTTCTTT. Encoded protein: CASSVGFLTERGNTEAFF.

This clone was seen more than once but under ten times. Other nucleotide sequences from this sample produce the same CDR3. The V and J genes are TRBV4-2 and TRBJ1-5; D may be TRBD1 (5 bases). Germline lookup yields CDR1 LGHNA and CDR2 YNFKEQ. Trimming shortened V by 1 base and J by 1 base, and 8 bases separated the two germline ends. The CDR3 spans 15 residues. The CDR3 loop is CASSQVQGSNQPQHF. The CDR3 DNA reads as TGTGCCAGCAGCCAAGTCCAGGGAAGCAATCAGCCCCAGCATTTT.

This clone came up once. The chain has TRBV2 and TRBJ2-7; TRBD1 is a possible D gene (5 bases). Between the trimmed V and J ends, which lost 6 bases and 5 bases, there was a span of 11 bases. Germline CDR1 SNHLY, CDR2 FYNNEI. This CDR3 has 12 amino acids. In DNA, the CDR3 is TGTGCCAGCAGGGGGCGCTTCGACGAGCAGTACTTC. This codes for CASRGRFDEQYF.

V gene TRBV2 combines with J gene TRBJ1-1; TRBD1 aligns across 10 bases. Germline assignment: CDR1 SNHLY and CDR2 FYNNEI. The V segment lost 3 bases and the J segment 2 bases; nucleotides outside the gene matches: 6. There are 16 residues in the CDR3. CDR3 coding DNA: TGTGCCAGCAGTGATTTGACAGGGGGCGTTAACACTGAAGCTTTCTTT. Encoded protein: CASSDLTGGVNTEAFF.

This clone was picked up one time. This chain links TRBV7-9 with TRBJ2-6; D ambiguous. This CDR3 has 16 amino acids. Germline loops: CDR1 SEHNR, CDR2 FQNEAQ (reference sequence). The V and J ends lost 4 bases and 0 bases respectively, with 10 bases between them. CDR3: CASSSPVISGANVLTF. The DNA for the CDR3 is TGTGCCAGCAGCTCCCCCGTTATCTCTGGGGCCAACGTCCTGACTTTC. Supplemented by reference TRBV7-9 and TRBJ2-6, the full variable domain reads DTGVSQNPRHKITKRGQNVTFRCDPISEHNRLYWYRQTLGQGPEFLTYFQNEAQLEKSRLLSDRFSAERPKGSFSTLEIQRTEQGDSAMYLCASSSPVISGANVLTFGAGSRLTVL.

With respect to this clone: The junction shows a germline mismatch at one end, possibly a read error. The J gene is TRBJ1-1, the V gene TRBV7-9; weak D call: TRBD1 (6 bases). Germline V gene data show CDR1 as SEHNR and CDR2 as FQNEAQ (reference sequence). The CDR3 spans 13 residues. The CDR3: CSSSLGQSAEAFF. CDR3 coding DNA: TGTTCCAGCAGCCTCGGACAGAGCGCTGAAGCTTTCTTT.

This chain uses TRBV2 with TRBJ2-3; 9 bases agree with TRBD2. Trimming removed 8 bases from V and 2 bases from J; junction bases left unmatched: 5. The CDR3 covers 14 residues. Germline V gene sequence: CDR1 SNHLY, CDR2 FYNNEI. The CDR3 loop reads CASVLAGSTDTQYF. The CDR3 DNA reads TGTGCCAGCGTTCTAGCGGGGTCCACAGATACGCAGTATTTT.

This clone has more than one count but fewer than ten. V and J are TRBV2 and TRBJ2-1; 7 bases are a match to TRBD2. The CDR3 sequence is 17 residues long. Germline CDR1 is SNHLY and CDR2 is FYNNEI. Losses at the gene ends were 7 bases for V and 4 bases for J; bases not matched to a gene: 16. This chain's CDR3 is CASIPGPGGYLYNEQFF. CDR3 in DNA: TGTGCCAGCATCCCAGGGCCGGGAGGTTATCTTTACAATGAGCAGTTCTTC.

CDR3 coding DNA: TGTGCCAGCAGTCCTGAAGGGAGCCTAGCCAAAAACATTCAGTACTTC. Translated: CASSPEGSLAKNIQYF. J is TRBJ2-4 and V is TRBV28; the D gene is possibly TRBD2 (5 bases). Between the trimmed V and J ends, which lost 5 bases and 0 bases, there was a span of 14 bases. The CDR3 contains 16 residues. Germline lookup yields CDR1 MDHEN and CDR2 SYDVKM.

This rearrangement joins TRBV19 to TRBJ1-2; TRBD1 agrees at 7 bases. Germline CDR1 reads LNHDA; CDR2 reads SQIVND (reference sequence). This CDR3 contains 14 residues. After removal of 5 bases from V and 10 bases from J, the junction contained 13 bases not matched to a gene. This chain's CDR3 is CASSSGQVTLSYTF. In DNA, the CDR3 is TGTGCCAGTAGTTCAGGACAGGTTACCCTCTCCTACACCTTC.

The V call is TRBV9, the J call TRBJ2-1; a possible D gene is TRBD2 (6 bases). Trimming shortened V by 6 bases and J by 7 bases, and 17 bases separated the two germline ends. The CDR3 totals 14 residues. Germline CDR1 reads SGDLS; CDR2 reads YYNGEE. The DNA of the CDR3 is TGTGCCAGCACCATTTCCGGGACTCCGAATGAGCAGTTCTTC. It translates to CASTISGTPNEQFF.

The chain employs TRBV7-2 and TRBJ2-5; possibly TRBD2 for D (6 bases). Germline values: CDR1 SGHTA, CDR2 FQGNSA. The CDR3 length is 14 residues. With 5 bases removed from V and 5 bases from J, the gap between germline ends came to 15 bases. CDR3 region: CASSTRLGRETQYF. The CDR3 nucleotides are TGTGCCAGCAGCACACGACTAGGGCGGGAGACCCAGTACTTC.

This clone was counted only a few times. J is TRBJ1-2 and V is TRBV6-5, with a possible D match to TRBD1 (5 bases). V gave up 6 bases and J gave up 8 bases, with 13 bases separating them. The CDR3 is 12 amino acids. Germline CDR1 and CDR2: MNHEY and SVGAGI. The CDR3 DNA reads as TGTGCCAGCAGCCGGGGGGAGGGAGGCTACACCTTC. This gives the protein CASSRGEGGYTF.

The chain links TRBV5-1 to TRBJ2-3; 9 bases fit TRBD2. Trimming took 5 bases from V and 0 from J; bases not matched to a gene: 7. Germline V gives CDR1 SGHRS, CDR2 YFSETQ. The CDR3 contains 16 residues. CDR3 loop: CASRILAGLSTDTQYF. CDR3 coding DNA: TGCGCCAGCAGAATTCTAGCGGGGCTAAGCACAGATACGCAGTATTTT.

This chain joins TRBV7-9 and TRBJ1-1; possible D gene TRBD1, 6 bases. The V and J ends lost 2 bases and 3 bases respectively, with 10 bases between them. Germline CDR1 SEHNR, CDR2 FQNEAQ (reference sequence). This CDR3 region has 14 residues. In DNA, the CDR3 is TGTGCCAGCAGCTTATTGGCAGGGGACACTGAAGCTTTCTTT. It encodes CASSLLAGDTEAFF.